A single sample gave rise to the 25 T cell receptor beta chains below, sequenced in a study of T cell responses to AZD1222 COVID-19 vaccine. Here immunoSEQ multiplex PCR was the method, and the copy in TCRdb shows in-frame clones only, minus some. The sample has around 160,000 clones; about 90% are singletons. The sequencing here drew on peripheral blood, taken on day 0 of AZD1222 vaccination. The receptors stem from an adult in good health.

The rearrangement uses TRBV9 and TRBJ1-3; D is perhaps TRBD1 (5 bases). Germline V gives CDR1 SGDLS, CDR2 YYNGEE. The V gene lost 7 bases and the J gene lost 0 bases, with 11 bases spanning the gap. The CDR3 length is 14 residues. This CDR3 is CASGGVHSGNTIYF. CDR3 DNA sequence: TGTGCCAGCGGGGGGGTCCACTCTGGAAACACCATATATTTT.

The CDR3 sequence is CASSPRGDRTTEAFF. The CDR3 DNA reads as TGTGCCAGCTCACCCCGCGGGGACAGAACAACTGAAGCTTTCTTT. J is TRBJ1-1 and V is TRBV18; TRBD1 aligns across 7 bases. With V trimmed by 3 bases and J by 5 bases, 9 bases remained unmatched. The CDR3 contains 15 residues. The germline V gene encodes CDR1 KGHSH and CDR2 LQKENI.

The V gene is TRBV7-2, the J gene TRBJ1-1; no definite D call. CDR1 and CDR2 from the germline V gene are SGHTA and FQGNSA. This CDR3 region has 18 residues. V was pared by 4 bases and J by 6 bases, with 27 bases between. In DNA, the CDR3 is TGTGCCAGCAGCTCGCCTCTGTCCAATCAGGCGCCCGGGGCTGAAGCTTTCTTT. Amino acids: CASSSPLSNQAPGAEAFF.

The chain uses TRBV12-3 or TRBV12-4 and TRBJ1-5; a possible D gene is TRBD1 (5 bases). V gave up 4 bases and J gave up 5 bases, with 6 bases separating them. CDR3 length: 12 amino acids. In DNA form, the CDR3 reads TGTGCCAGCAGTTCGGGGGATCAGCCCCAGCATTTT. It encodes CASSSGDQPQHF.

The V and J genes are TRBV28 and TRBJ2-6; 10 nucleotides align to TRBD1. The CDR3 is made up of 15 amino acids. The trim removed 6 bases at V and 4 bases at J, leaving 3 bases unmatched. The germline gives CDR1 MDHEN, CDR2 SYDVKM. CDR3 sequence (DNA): TGTGCCAGCAGCCGACAGGGGGCCGGGGCCAACGTCCTGACTTTC. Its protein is CASSRQGAGANVLTF.

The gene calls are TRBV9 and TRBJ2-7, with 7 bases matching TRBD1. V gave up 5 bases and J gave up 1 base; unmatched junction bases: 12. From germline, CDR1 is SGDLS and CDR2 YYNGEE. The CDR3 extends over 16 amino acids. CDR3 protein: CASSHSGTELSYEQYF. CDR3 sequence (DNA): TGTGCCAGCAGTCATTCCGGGACAGAACTTTCCTACGAGCAGTACTTC.

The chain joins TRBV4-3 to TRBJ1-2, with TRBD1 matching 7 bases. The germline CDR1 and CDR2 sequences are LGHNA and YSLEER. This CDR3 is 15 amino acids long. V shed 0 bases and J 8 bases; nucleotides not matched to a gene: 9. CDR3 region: CASSQEVDREGGYTF. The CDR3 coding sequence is TGCGCCAGCAGCCAAGAGGTTGACAGGGAAGGCGGCTACACCTTC.

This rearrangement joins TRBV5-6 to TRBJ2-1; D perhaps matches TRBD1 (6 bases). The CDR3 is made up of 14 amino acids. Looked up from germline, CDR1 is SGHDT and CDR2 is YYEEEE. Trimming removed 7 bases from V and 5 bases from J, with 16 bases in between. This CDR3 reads CASHQGNTHNEQFF. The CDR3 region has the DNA TGTGCCAGCCATCAGGGGAACACCCACAATGAGCAGTTCTTC.

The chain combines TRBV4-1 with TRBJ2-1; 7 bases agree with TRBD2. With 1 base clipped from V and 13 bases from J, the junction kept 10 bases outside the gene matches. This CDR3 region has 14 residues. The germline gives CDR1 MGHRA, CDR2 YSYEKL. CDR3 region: CASSQVPPAGPQFF. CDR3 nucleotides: TGCGCCAGCAGCCAAGTACCACCAGCGGGGCCCCAGTTCTTC.

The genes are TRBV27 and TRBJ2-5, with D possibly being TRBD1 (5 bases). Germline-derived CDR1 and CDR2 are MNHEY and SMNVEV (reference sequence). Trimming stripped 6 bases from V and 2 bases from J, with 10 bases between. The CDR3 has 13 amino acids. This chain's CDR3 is CASSPTGQETQYF. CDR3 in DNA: TGTGCCAGCAGCCCAACAGGACAAGAGACCCAGTACTTC.

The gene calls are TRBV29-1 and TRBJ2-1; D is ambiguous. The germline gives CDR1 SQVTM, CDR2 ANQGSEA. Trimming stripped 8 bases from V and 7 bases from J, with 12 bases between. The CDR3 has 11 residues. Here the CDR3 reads CSYGSGNEQFF. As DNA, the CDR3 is TGCAGCTATGGAAGTGGGAATGAGCAGTTCTTC.

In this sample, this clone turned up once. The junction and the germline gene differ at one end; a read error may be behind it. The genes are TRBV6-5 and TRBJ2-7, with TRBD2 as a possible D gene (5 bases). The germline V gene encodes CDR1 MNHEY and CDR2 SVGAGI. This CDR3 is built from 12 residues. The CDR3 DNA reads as TGTGCCAGCAGTACTCTCACTAGTACCCTATTCTTC. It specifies CASSTLTSTLFF.

The CDR3 loop is CASSVRDRSTKTQYF. DNA of the CDR3: TGTGCCAGCAGCGTCCGGGACAGGTCAACAAAGACCCAGTACTTC. The chain employs TRBV21-1 and TRBJ2-5; the DNA was not used to check the table's D call, TRBD1. TRBV21-1 is described as a pseudogene. The CDR3 consists of 15 residues.

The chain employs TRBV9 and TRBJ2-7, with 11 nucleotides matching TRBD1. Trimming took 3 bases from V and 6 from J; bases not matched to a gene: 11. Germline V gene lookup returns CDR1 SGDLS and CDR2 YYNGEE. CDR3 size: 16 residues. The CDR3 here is CASSAPSGTGGSEQYF. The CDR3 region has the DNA TGTGCCAGCAGCGCCCCGTCCGGGACAGGGGGAAGCGAGCAGTACTTC.

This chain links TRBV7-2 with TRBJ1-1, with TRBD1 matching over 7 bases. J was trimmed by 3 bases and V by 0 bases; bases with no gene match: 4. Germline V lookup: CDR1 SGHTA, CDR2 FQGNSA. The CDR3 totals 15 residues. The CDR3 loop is CASSLAGDRYTEAFF. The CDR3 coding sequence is TGTGCCAGCAGCTTAGCGGGGGACAGATACACTGAAGCTTTCTTT. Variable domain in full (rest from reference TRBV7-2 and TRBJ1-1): GAGVSQSPSNKVTEKGKDVELRCDPISGHTALYWYRQSLGQGLEFLIYFQGNSAPDKSGLPSDRFSAERTGGSVSTLTIQRTQQEDSAVYLCASSLAGDRYTEAFFGQGTRLTVV.

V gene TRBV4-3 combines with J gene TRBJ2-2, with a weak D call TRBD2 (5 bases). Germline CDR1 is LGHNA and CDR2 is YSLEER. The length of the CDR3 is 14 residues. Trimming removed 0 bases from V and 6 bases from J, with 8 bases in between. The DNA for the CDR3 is TGCGCCAGCAGCCAAGAAGGGAGTGCCGGGGAGCTGTTTTTT. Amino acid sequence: CASSQEGSAGELFF.

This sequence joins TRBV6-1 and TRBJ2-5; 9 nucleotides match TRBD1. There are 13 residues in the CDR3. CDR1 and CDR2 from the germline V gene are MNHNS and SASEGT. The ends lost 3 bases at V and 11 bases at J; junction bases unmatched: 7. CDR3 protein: CASSDRQGVEQYF. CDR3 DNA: TGTGCCAGCAGTGACCGACAGGGGGTAGAGCAGTACTTC.

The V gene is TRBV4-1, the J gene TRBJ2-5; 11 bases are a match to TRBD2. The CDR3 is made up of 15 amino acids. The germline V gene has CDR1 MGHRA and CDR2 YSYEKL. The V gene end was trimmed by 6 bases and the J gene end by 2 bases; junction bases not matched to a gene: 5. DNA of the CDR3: TGCGCCAGCAGAGGGACTAGCGGAGTGCAAGAGACCCAGTACTTC. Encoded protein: CASRGTSGVQETQYF.

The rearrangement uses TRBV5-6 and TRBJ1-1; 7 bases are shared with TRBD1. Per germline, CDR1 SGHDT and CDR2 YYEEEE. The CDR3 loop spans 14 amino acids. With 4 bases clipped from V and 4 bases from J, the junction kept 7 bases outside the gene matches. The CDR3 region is CASSGPQGSTEAFF. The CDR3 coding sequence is TGTGCCAGCAGCGGGCCACAGGGGTCCACTGAAGCTTTCTTT.

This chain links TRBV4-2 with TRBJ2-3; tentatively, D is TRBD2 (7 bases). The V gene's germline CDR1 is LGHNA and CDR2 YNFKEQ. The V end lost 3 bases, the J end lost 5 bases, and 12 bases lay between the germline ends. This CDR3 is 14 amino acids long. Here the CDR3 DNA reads TGTGCCAGCAGCCAGGGGGGGCCTTTAGATACGCAGTATTTT. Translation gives CASSQGGPLDTQYF.

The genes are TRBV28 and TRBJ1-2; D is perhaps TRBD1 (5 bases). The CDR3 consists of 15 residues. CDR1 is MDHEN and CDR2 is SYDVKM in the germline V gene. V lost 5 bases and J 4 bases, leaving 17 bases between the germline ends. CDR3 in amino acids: CASSPSSWGGYGYTF. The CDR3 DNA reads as TGTGCCAGCAGTCCCTCTTCCTGGGGGGGCTATGGCTACACCTTC.

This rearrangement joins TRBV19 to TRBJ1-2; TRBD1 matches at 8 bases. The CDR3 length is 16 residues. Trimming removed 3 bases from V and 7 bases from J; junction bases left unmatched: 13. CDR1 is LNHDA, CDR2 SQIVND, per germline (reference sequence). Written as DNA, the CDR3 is TGTGCCAGTAGTATCATCCCCGGACAGGGAGCGAGTGGCTACACCTTC. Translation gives CASSIIPGQGASGYTF. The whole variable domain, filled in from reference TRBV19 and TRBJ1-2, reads DGGITQSPKYLFRKEGQNVTLSCEQNLNHDAMYWYRQDPGQGLRLIYYSQIVNDFQKGDIAEGYSVSREKKESFPLTVTSAQKNPTAFYLCASSIIPGQGASGYTFGSGTRLTVV.

The CDR3 nucleotides are TGTGCCAGCAGTCTGGCTAGGGACAGCTCCTACGAGCAGTACTTC. It translates to CASSLARDSSYEQYF. The gene calls are TRBV2 and TRBJ2-7, with 7 bases aligning to TRBD1. J gave up 0 bases and V 5 bases, and 7 bases lay outside the gene matches. Germline V gives CDR1 SNHLY, CDR2 FYNNEI. The CDR3 has 15 amino acids.

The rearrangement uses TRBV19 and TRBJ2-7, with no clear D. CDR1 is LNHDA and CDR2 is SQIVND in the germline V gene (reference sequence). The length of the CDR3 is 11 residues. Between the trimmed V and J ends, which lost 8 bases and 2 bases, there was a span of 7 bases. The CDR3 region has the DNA TGTGCCAGTGCTTCGGCCTACGAGCAGTACTTC. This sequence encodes CASASAYEQYF.

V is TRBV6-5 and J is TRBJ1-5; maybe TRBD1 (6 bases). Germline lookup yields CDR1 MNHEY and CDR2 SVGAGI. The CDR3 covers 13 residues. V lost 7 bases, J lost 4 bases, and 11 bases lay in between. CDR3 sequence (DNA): TGTGCCAGCACTTGGGACAATAATCAGCCCCAGCATTTT. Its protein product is CASTWDNNQPQHF.